Below, 30 T cell receptor beta chains from the same sample are listed, as sequenced in a study of CD8+CD57+ T cells in acquired aplastic anemia. Previously, flow cytometry had revealed CD8+CD57+ cell expansion in the patients chosen for sequencing. Profiles of TCR beta VDJ and CDR3 were generated from a genomic DNA template. TCRdb independently ran MiXCR on the reads; one entry per CDR3 protein. The sample has a few hundred thousand distinct CDR3 sequences, approximately 32% seen once. The sequencing input was sorted CD4+, CD8+, or CD8+CD57+ T cells (not recorded which) from PBMCs. Receptor source: a human donor with aplastic anemia.

This clonotype was seen repeatedly, ten times or more. The chain has TRBV4-2 and TRBJ1-2; D ambiguous. This CDR3 is 14 amino acids long. V dropped 1 base and J dropped 6 bases, with 12 bases sitting between them. Looked up from germline, CDR1 is LGHNA and CDR2 is YNFKEQ. The CDR3 nucleotides are TGTGCCAGCAGCCAAGTGATACAGCGGCATGGCTACACCTTC. Its translation: CASSQVIQRHGYTF.

About this clonotype: At one boundary the junction diverges from the germline segment, which might be a read error. This rearrangement joins TRBV19 to TRBJ1-5; D not resolved. Germline V gives CDR1 LNHDA, CDR2 SQIVND (reference sequence). The CDR3 length is 15 residues. CDR3 protein: CANSPTTFSNQPQHF. The CDR3 DNA sequence: TGTGCCAATAGTCCCACAACATTTAGCAATCAGCCCCAGCATTTT.

In this sample, this clonotype turned up once. The chain links TRBV27 to TRBJ2-1; D possibly corresponds to TRBD2 (5 bases). This CDR3 spans 13 amino acids. The V end was cut by 6 bases, the J end by 10 bases, with 16 bases between. CDR1 is MNHEY and CDR2 is SMNVEV in the germline V gene (reference sequence). CDR3 bases: TGTGCCAGCAGCCCTACTAGATGGTGGGAGCAGTTCTTC. Protein: CASSPTRWWEQFF.

The V gene is TRBV18, the J gene TRBJ1-5, with D tentatively TRBD1 (6 bases). V dropped 1 base and J dropped 3 bases, with 7 bases sitting between them. CDR3 size: 14 residues. The germline V gene encodes CDR1 KGHSH and CDR2 LQKENI. The CDR3 loop is CASSPRGANQPQHF. In DNA form, the CDR3 reads TGTGCCAGCTCACCACGGGGGGCCAATCAGCCCCAGCATTTT.

This clonotype was picked up many times. An end of the junction does not agree with germline; a read error may underlie this. The CDR3 sequence: CASSPTTGLSGEAF. For the CDR3, the DNA is TGTGCCAGCAGCCCGACGACAGGTCTGAGTGGAGAGGCCTTC. The rearrangement uses TRBV11-2 and TRBJ1-2, with a possible D match to TRBD1 (6 bases). CDR3 length: 14 amino acids. Germline CDR1 reads SGHAT; CDR2 reads FQNNGV.

The chain links TRBV5-1 to TRBJ1-1, with 7 bases aligning to TRBD1. CDR1 SGHRS and CDR2 YFSETQ come from the germline V gene. J gave up 7 bases and V 3 bases, and 9 bases lay outside the gene matches. This CDR3 has 14 amino acids. The CDR3 DNA reads TGCGCCAGCAGCTCCGGACAGGTAGCGGGTGAAGCTTTCTTT. Encoded protein: CASSSGQVAGEAFF.

V gene TRBV29-1 combines with J gene TRBJ1-3; D gene ambiguous. CDR3 size: 11 residues. Germline V gene sequence: CDR1 SQVTM, CDR2 ANQGSEA. The CDR3 DNA reads as TGCAGTGATTGTGAGCGGGGCACCATATATTTT. Protein sequence: CSDCERGTIYF.

This rearrangement joins TRBV20-1 to TRBJ2-1; D unclear. V lost 3 bases and J 2 bases, leaving 11 bases between the germline ends. Germline V gives CDR1 DFQATT, CDR2 SNEGSKA (reference sequence). The CDR3 extends over 14 amino acids. The CDR3 loop is CSASPPSPYNEQFF. Written as DNA, the CDR3 is TGCAGTGCTAGCCCCCCGAGCCCCTACAATGAGCAGTTCTTC.

Note on this clonotype: Being one base from a much bigger clone, this may be a read error. V usage is TRBV7-3 and J usage is TRBJ2-5; 7 bases fit TRBD2. Germline CDR1 is SGHTA and CDR2 is FQGTGA. This CDR3 region has 13 residues. Written as DNA, the CDR3 is TGTACCAGCAGCTTAAGCGGGACAGAGACCCAGTACTTC. This encodes CTSSLSGTETQYF.

The chain is built from TRBV13 and TRBJ1-1; no reliable D call. Germline lookup yields CDR1 PRHDT and CDR2 FYEKMQ (reference sequence). The length of the CDR3 is 16 residues. Between the trimmed V and J ends, which lost 3 bases and 0 bases, there was a span of 14 bases. As DNA, the CDR3 is TGTGCCAGCAGCTTCTCGGTTTTGACTATGAACACTGAAGCTTTCTTT. As protein: CASSFSVLTMNTEAFF.

Ten or more counts support this clonotype. V usage is TRBV29-1 and J usage is TRBJ1-2, with D uncertain. V was shortened by 7 bases and J by 7 bases, with 10 bases between the two germline ends. Germline-derived CDR1 and CDR2 are SQVTM and ANQGSEA. This CDR3 region has 10 residues. CDR3 protein: CSGVDGGYTF. The CDR3 region has the DNA TGCAGCGGCGTAGACGGTGGCTACACCTTC.

This clonotype was seen many times. The V call is TRBV12-5, the J call TRBJ1-2; unclear D gene. CDR1 is LGHNT and CDR2 is FRNRAP in the germline V gene. The CDR3 consists of 12 residues. V was pared by 7 bases and J by 4 bases, with 10 bases between. CDR3 nucleotide sequence: TGTGCTAGTGCCTTGGATGCCTATGGCTACACCTTC. Translation gives CASALDAYGYTF. The full variable domain, in which reference TRBV12-5 and TRBJ1-2 provide the parts outside the CDR3, is DARVTQTPRHKVTEMGQEVTMRCQPILGHNTVFWYRQTMMQGLELLAYFRNRAPLDDSGMPKDRFSAEMPDATLATLKIQPSEPRDSAVYFCASALDAYGYTFGSGTRLTVV.

The chain combines TRBV25-1 with TRBJ2-2; D is perhaps TRBD1 (5 bases). The CDR3 runs 17 residues. Germline-derived CDR1 and CDR2 are MGHDK and SYGVNS. V was pared by 5 bases and J by 0 bases, with 16 bases between. DNA for the CDR3: TGTGCCAGCAGTTACCCTGGAGAAGGGGCGAACACCGGGGAGCTGTTTTTT. Its protein is CASSYPGEGANTGELFF.

The V and J genes are TRBV6-1 and TRBJ1-2; D gene ambiguous. The CDR3 spans 14 residues. The germline V gene has CDR1 MNHNS and CDR2 SASEGT. The germline V and J ends were trimmed by 5 bases and 0 bases, with 10 bases remaining between them. The chain's CDR3 is CASSPHVANYGYTF. The CDR3 bases are TGTGCCAGCAGTCCCCATGTTGCTAACTATGGCTACACCTTC.

This clonotype was counted between two and nine times. This chain links TRBV11-3 with TRBJ2-5, with TRBD2 as a possible D gene (6 bases). The CDR3 covers 15 residues. Germline CDR1 and CDR2: SGHNT and YENEEA. V lost 3 bases, J lost 2 bases, and 13 bases lay in between. The CDR3 loop is CASSLEGGYQETQYF. The CDR3 coding sequence is TGTGCCAGCAGCTTGGAAGGAGGGTATCAAGAGACCCAGTACTTC.

The chain joins TRBV20-1 to TRBJ1-3; D gene unclear. The CDR3 extends over 12 amino acids. Germline V gives CDR1 DFQATT, CDR2 SNEGSKA (reference sequence). V lost 0 bases and J lost 9, with 9 bases in between. CDR3 loop: CSARDLWSTIYF. The CDR3 DNA reads TGCAGTGCTAGAGATCTCTGGAGCACCATATATTTT.

This clonotype was recorded many times. The V call is TRBV2, the J call TRBJ2-7; D remains unclear. Germline V lookup: CDR1 SNHLY, CDR2 FYNNEI. The CDR3 spans 11 residues. V was clipped by 4 bases and J by 3 bases, with 4 bases between them. This CDR3 is CASSARYEQYF. The DNA for the CDR3 is TGTGCCAGCAGTGCCCGCTACGAGCAGTACTTC.

The chain is built from TRBV7-8 and TRBJ2-5; 12 bases are a match to TRBD2. The germline V gene encodes CDR1 SGHVS and CDR2 FQNEAQ. Trimming removed 5 bases from V and 4 bases from J; junction bases left unmatched: 8. The CDR3 sequence is 16 residues long. The chain's CDR3 is CASSNTSGRSGETQYF. In DNA, the CDR3 is TGTGCCAGCAGCAACACTAGCGGGAGGTCGGGAGAGACCCAGTACTTC. The full variable domain, completed using reference TRBV7-8 and TRBJ2-5, is GAGVSQSPRYKVAKRGQDVALRCDPISGHVSLFWYQQALGQGPEFLTYFQNEAQLDKSGLPSDRFFAERPEGSVSTLKIQRTQQEDSAVYLCASSNTSGRSGETQYFGPGTRLLVL.

V usage is TRBV4-2 and J usage is TRBJ2-7; D gene uncertain. Germline-derived CDR1 and CDR2 are LGHNA and YNFKEQ. There are 16 residues in the CDR3. Between the trimmed V and J ends, which lost 0 bases and 0 bases, there was a span of 12 bases. DNA of the CDR3: TGTGCCAGCAGCCAAGATCACACGGGTGTCTCCTACGAGCAGTACTTC. Translated: CASSQDHTGVSYEQYF.

V and J are TRBV11-2 and TRBJ2-7; D tentatively reads TRBD1 or TRBD2 (7 bases each). The CDR3 runs 15 residues. Per the germline V gene, CDR1 is SGHAT and CDR2 is FQNNGV. V shed 0 bases and J shed 4 bases, with 13 bases lying between them. DNA of the CDR3: TGTGCCAGCAGCTTAGACAGGGGGGGAAGTTACGAGCAGTACTTC. It specifies CASSLDRGGSYEQYF.

With respect to this clonotype: A much larger clone differs by one base, so this may be a read error. V is TRBV5-6 and J is TRBJ1-6, with 9 bases matching TRBD1. The germline gives CDR1 SGHDT, CDR2 YYEEEE. The trim removed 2 bases at V and 11 bases at J, leaving 8 bases unmatched. CDR3 size: 15 residues. CDR3 amino acids: CASSLRTGDYPPLHF. CDR3 nucleotide sequence: TGTGCCAGCAGCTTAAGGACAGGGGATTACCCACCCCTCCACTTT.

This clonotype was detected only a few times. A clone one base away is much larger, so this may be a read error. The gene calls are TRBV7-9 and TRBJ1-2; TRBD1 agrees at 7 bases. The ends lost 10 bases at V and 6 bases at J; junction bases unmatched: 11. The CDR3 totals 13 residues. Per the germline V gene, CDR1 is SEHNR and CDR2 is FQNEAQ (reference sequence). As DNA, the CDR3 is TGTGCCAACAGTCAAACAGGGGCGGATGGCTACACCTTC. This gives the protein CANSQTGADGYTF.

The V call is TRBV2, the J call TRBJ2-1, with 8 bases aligning to TRBD1. The germline gives CDR1 SNHLY, CDR2 FYNNEI. CDR3 length equals 15 residues. The J segment lost 10 bases and the V segment lost 7 bases, leaving 15 bases of the junction unmatched. The CDR3 nucleotides read TGTGCCAGCAACACCGGGACAGGTTACGTCCACGAGCAGTTCTTC. Residues: CASNTGTGYVHEQFF. Based on the CDR3 plus reference TRBV2 and TRBJ2-1, the full variable domain is EPEVTQTPSHQVTQMGQEVILRCVPISNHLYFYWYRQILGQKVEFLVSFYNNEISEKSEIFDDQFSVERPDGSNFTLKIRSTKLEDSAMYFCASNTGTGYVHEQFFGPGTRLTVL.

This clonotype was recorded a few times. The chain employs TRBV20-1 and TRBJ1-4; TRBD1 matches at 8 bases. This CDR3 comprises 16 residues. Trimming at V came to 0 bases and at J to 6 bases, leaving 9 bases not matched to a gene. Germline-derived CDR1 and CDR2 are DFQATT and SNEGSKA (reference sequence). CDR3 bases: TGCAGTGCTAGAGAGGGGCTCAGGGGGCGCGATGAAAAACTGTTTTTT. It specifies CSAREGLRGRDEKLFF.

This clonotype was detected many times. The chain uses TRBV7-9 and TRBJ1-5; D is unclear. The CDR3 sequence is 12 residues long. The germline V gene encodes CDR1 SEHNR and CDR2 FQNEAQ (reference sequence). Trimming removed 5 bases at V and 9 bases at J, with 11 bases between. In nucleotides, the CDR3 is TGTGCCAGCAGCCGACCGACGACGCCCCAGCATTTT. The encoded protein is CASSRPTTPQHF.

The chain employs TRBV29-1 and TRBJ1-1; perhaps TRBD1 as D (6 bases). The V gene lost 7 bases and the J gene lost 7 bases, with 13 bases spanning the gap. The germline V gene has CDR1 SQVTM and CDR2 ANQGSEA. This CDR3 has 11 amino acids. CDR3 coding DNA: TGCAGCGGCCAAGACAGGAGTGAAGCTTTCTTT. Protein sequence: CSGQDRSEAFF.

This clonotype was recorded a few times. This chain joins TRBV2 and TRBJ2-7, with D hard to call. The CDR3 has 11 amino acids. V gave up 5 bases and J gave up 4 bases, with 6 bases separating them. Germline V lookup: CDR1 SNHLY, CDR2 FYNNEI. In DNA, the CDR3 is TGTGCCAGCAGTAAGGGTTACGAGCAGTACGTC. Protein sequence: CASSKGYEQYV.

Comments on this clonotype: This clone may be a read error of a much larger clone one base away. The chain links TRBV20-1 to TRBJ1-6; no definite D call. Looked up from germline, CDR1 is DFQATT and CDR2 is SNEGSKA (reference sequence). There are 15 residues in the CDR3. The DNA of the CDR3 is TGCAGTGCTAGAGCTGGGTTGGCCTATAATCCACCCCTCCACTTT. As protein: CSARAGLAYNPPLHF.

The CDR3 protein is CASSFGGLSNQPQHF. The CDR3 DNA sequence: TGTGCCAGTAGTTTTGGGGGGCTGAGCAATCAGCCCCAGCATTTT. This chain connects TRBV19 to TRBJ1-5; D is perhaps TRBD1 (6 bases). The CDR3 runs to 15 residues. The germline CDR1 and CDR2 sequences are LNHDA and SQIVND (reference sequence). Trimming pared 5 bases from V and 1 base from J, leaving 12 bases between.

This clonotype showed up just a few times. The V call is TRBV24-1, the J call TRBJ2-7; D remains ambiguous. CDR1 is KGHDR, CDR2 SFDVKD, per germline. V was shortened by 2 bases and J by 2 bases, with 6 bases between the two germline ends. The CDR3 totals 13 residues. CDR3 sequence (DNA): TGTGCCACCAGTGATTCTGGGGCCTACGAGCAGTACTTC. Amino acids: CATSDSGAYEQYF.